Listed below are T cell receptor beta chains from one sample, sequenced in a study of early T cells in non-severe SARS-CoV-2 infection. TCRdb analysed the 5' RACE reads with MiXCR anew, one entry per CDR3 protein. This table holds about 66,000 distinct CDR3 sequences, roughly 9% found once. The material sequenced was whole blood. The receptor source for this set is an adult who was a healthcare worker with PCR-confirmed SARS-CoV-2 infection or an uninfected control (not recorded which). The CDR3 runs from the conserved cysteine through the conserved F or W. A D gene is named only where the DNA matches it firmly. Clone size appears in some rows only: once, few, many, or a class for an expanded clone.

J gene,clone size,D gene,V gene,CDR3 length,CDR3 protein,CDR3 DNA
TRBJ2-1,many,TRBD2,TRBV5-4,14,CASRGTSSGNEQFF,TGTGCCAGCAGGGGGACTAGTTCGGGTAATGAGCAGTTCTTC
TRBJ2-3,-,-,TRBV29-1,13,CSVDHEITDTQYF,TGCAGCGTTGATCACGAGATCACAGATACGCAGTATTTT
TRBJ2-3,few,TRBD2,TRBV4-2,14,CASSQDLAGQTQYF,TGTGCCAGCAGCCAAGACCTAGCGGGACAAACGCAGTATTTT
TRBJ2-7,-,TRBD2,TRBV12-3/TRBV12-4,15,CASSKSGSYAYEQYF,TGTGCCAGCAGCAAAAGCGGGAGTTACGCCTACGAGCAGTACTTC
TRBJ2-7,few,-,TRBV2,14,CASSSTPWDEKQYF,TGTGCCAGCAGTTCAACCCCATGGGACGAAAAGCAGTACTTC
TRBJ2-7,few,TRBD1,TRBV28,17,CASSLTRQGIQPYEQYF,TGTGCCAGCAGTTTAACGAGACAGGGAATTCAGCCCTACGAGCAGTACTTC
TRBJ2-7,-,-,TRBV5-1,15,CASSIKTNRAHEQYF,TGCGCCAGCAGCATCAAGACCAACAGGGCACACGAGCAGTACTTC
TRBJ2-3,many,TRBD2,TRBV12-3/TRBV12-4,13,CAVGGLAGDTQYF,TGTGCTGTCGGCGGACTAGCAGGTGATACGCAGTATTTT
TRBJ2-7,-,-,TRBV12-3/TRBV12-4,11,CASSFAYEQYF,TGTGCCAGCAGTTTTGCGTACGAGCAGTACTTC
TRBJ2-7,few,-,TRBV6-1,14,CASSEDVRSYEQYF,TGTGCCAGCAGTGAAGACGTACGCTCCTACGAGCAGTACTTC
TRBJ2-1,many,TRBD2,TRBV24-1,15,CATSKAGGPYNEQFF,TGTGCCACCAGTAAGGCGGGAGGGCCCTACAATGAGCAGTTCTTC
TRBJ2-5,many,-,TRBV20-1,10,CSARRETQYF,TGCAGTGCTAGACGGGAGACCCAGTACTTC
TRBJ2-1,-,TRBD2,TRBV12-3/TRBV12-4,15,CASSALAGSYNEQFF,TGTGCCAGCAGTGCCCTAGCGGGGTCCTACAATGAGCAGTTCTTC
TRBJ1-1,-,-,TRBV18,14,CASSPEALNTEAFF,TGTGCCAGCTCACCAGAAGCCCTGAACACTGAAGCTTTCTTT
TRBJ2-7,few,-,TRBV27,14,CATKGTYGAYEQYF,TGTGCCACCAAGGGAACGTACGGAGCCTACGAGCAGTACTTC
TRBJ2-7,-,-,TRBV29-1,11,CSVESSYEQYF,TGCAGCGTTGAAAGCTCCTACGAGCAGTACTTC
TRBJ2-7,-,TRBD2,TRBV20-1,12,CSASGTSDEQYF,TGCAGTGCTTCCGGGACTAGCGACGAGCAGTACTTC
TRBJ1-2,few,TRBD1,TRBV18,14,CASSPSGQGDGYTF,TGTGCCAGCTCACCATCGGGACAGGGTGACGGCTACACCTTC
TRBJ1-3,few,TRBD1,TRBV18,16,CASSTTGDPSGNTIYF,TGTGCCAGCTCGACGACAGGGGACCCCTCTGGAAACACCATATATTTT
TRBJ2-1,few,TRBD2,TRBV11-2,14,CASSLPGLPDEQFF,TGTGCCAGCAGCTTGCCGGGACTACCCGATGAGCAGTTCTTC
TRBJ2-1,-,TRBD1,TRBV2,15,CASTIRQGSYNEQFF,TGTGCCAGCACTATTAGACAGGGTTCCTACAATGAGCAGTTCTTC
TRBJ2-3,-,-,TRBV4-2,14,CASSLRDPADTQYF,TGTGCCAGCAGCCTCCGGGACCCAGCAGATACGCAGTATTTT
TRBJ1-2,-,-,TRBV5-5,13,CASSEDNLYGYTF,TGTGCCAGCAGTGAGGACAACCTATATGGCTACACCTTC
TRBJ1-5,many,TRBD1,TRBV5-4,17,CASSDGTGEYSNQPQHF,TGTGCCAGCAGCGATGGCACAGGGGAATATAGCAATCAGCCCCAGCATTTT
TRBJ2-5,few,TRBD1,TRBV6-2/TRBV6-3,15,CASSDRASVQETQYF,TGTGCCAGCTCGGACAGGGCGAGCGTCCAGGAGACCCAGTACTTC
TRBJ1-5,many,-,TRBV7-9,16,CASSTGRNGPNQPQHF,TGTGCCAGCAGCACCGGACGGAATGGACCAAATCAGCCCCAGCATTTT
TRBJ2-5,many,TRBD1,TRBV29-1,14,CSVGWGQVKETQYF,TGCAGCGTGGGGTGGGGACAGGTAAAAGAGACCCAGTACTTC
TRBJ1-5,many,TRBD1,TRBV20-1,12,CSATGGNQPQHF,TGCAGTGCTACAGGGGGTAATCAGCCCCAGCATTTT
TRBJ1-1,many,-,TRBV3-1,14,CASSQDAGPLRAFF,TGTGCCAGCAGCCAAGATGCGGGACCCCTCAGGGCTTTCTTT
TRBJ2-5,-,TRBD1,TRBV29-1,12,CSVDRVQETQYF,TGCAGCGTAGACAGGGTCCAAGAGACCCAGTACTTC
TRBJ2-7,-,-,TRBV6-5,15,CASSYSFVNPYEQYF,TGTGCCAGCAGTTACTCGTTCGTGAACCCCTACGAGCAGTACTTC
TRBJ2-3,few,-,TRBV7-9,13,CASSRGGTDTQYF,TGTGCCAGCAGCAGGGGAGGCACAGATACGCAGTATTTT
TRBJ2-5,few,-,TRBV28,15,CASSSPTPGQETQYF,TGTGCCAGCAGTTCCCCTACCCCCGGACAAGAGACCCAGTACTTC
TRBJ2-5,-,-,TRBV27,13,CASSWTGGQTQYF,TGTGCCAGCTCCTGGACAGGAGGGCAGACCCAGTACTTC
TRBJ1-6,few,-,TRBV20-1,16,CSARDPGSSYNSPLHF,TGCAGTGCTAGAGATCCGGGTAGCTCCTATAATTCACCCCTCCACTTT
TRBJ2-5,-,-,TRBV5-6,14,CASSSDGAKETQYF,TGTGCCAGCAGCTCTGACGGAGCGAAAGAGACCCAGTACTTC
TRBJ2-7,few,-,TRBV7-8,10,CATTPYEQYF,TGTGCCACCACCCCCTACGAGCAGTACTTC
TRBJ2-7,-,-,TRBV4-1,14,CASSLRSGSYEQYF,TGCGCCAGCAGCCTAAGAAGCGGCTCCTACGAGCAGTACTTC
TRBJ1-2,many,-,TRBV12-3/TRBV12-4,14,CASSLTGPLQGYTF,TGTGCCAGCAGTCTTACGGGCCCACTTCAAGGCTACACCTTC
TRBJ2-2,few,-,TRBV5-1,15,CASSLRPGEAGELFF,TGCGCCAGCAGCTTGAGACCGGGGGAGGCCGGGGAGCTGTTTTTT
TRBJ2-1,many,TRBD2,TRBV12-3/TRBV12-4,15,CASSGGLAGRNEQFF,TGTGCCAGCAGTGGGGGACTAGCGGGAAGAAATGAGCAGTTCTTC
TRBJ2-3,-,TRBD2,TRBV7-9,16,CVSSGRDGSSTDTQYF,TGTGTCAGCAGCGGGAGGGACGGATCATCCACAGATACGCAGTATTTT
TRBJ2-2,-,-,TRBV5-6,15,CASSWGPGSTGELFF,TGTGCCAGCAGCTGGGGGCCAGGGAGTACCGGGGAGCTGTTTTTT
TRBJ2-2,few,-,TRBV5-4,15,CASSLEGGTAGSCFF,-
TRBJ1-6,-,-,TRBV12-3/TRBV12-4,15,CASSLMDRGNSPLHF,TGTGCCAGCAGTTTGATGGACCGTGGCAATTCACCCCTCCACTTT
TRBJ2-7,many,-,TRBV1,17,CTSSLVWSREDSCEQYF,TGCACCAGCAGCCTAGTGTGGTCGCGGGAGGATTCGTGCGAGCAGTACTTC
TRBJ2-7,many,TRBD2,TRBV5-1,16,CASSLGSTSGAYEQYF,TGCGCCAGCAGCTTGGGGTCGACTAGCGGGGCCTACGAGCAGTACTTC
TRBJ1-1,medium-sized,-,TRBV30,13,CAWSTTVNTEAFF,TGTGCCTGGAGTACGACTGTGAACACTGAAGCTTTCTTT
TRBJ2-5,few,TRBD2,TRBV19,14,CATSRGREAQTQYF,TGTGCCACCTCACGAGGACGGGAGGCCCAGACCCAGTACTTC
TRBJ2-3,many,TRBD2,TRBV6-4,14,CASSVSGSTDTQYF,TGTGCCAGCAGTGTTAGCGGGAGCACAGATACGCAGTATTTT
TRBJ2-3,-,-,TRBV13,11,CASSSEDTQYF,TGTGCCAGCAGCTCTGAAGATACGCAGTATTTT
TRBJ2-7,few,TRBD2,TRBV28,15,CASFRSGGSSYEQYF,TGTGCCAGCTTTCGTTCGGGGGGGAGCTCCTACGAGCAGTACTTC
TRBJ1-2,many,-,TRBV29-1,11,CSANFGRGYTF,TGCAGCGCTAACTTTGGGAGAGGCTACACCTTC
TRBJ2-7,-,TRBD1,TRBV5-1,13,CASGTGLTNEQYF,TGCGCCAGCGGGACAGGGTTGACAAACGAGCAGTACTTC